One and the same sample provided the 8 T cell receptor beta chains below, sequenced in a study of identical twins. TCRdb reprocessed the 5' RACE reads with MiXCR, giving one entry per CDR3 protein. The sample includes about 470,000 distinct CDR3 sequences, about 24% of them seen just once. These records were also assigned to another study, of T cells expressing NK-cell markers.

Sequencing input: CD4+ T cells sorted from blood. These receptors were collected from a woman under 30 in good health.

As regards this clonotype: At one end the junction does not follow the germline gene, possibly because of a read error. CDR3 protein: CASSVAGTGDYNEQFF. DNA for the CDR3: TGTGCCAGCAGCGTAGCCGGGACAGGGGATTACAATGAGCAGTTCTTC. V is TRBV7-2 and J is TRBJ2-1, with 10 positions matching TRBD1. CDR3 size: 16 residues. Germline assignment: CDR1 SGHTA and CDR2 FQGNSA.

The chain has TRBV5-1 and TRBJ1-5, with 7 positions matching TRBD1. The germline gives CDR1 SGHRS, CDR2 YFSETQ. V lost 3 bases, J lost 1 base, and 10 bases stayed unmatched. The CDR3 has 17 residues. CDR3 bases: TGCGCCAGCAGCTCAAACCCGACAGGGTTAAGCAATCAGCCCCAGCATTTT. It is translated as CASSSNPTGLSNQPQHF.

This clonotype showed up just a few times. In DNA form, the CDR3 reads TGTGCCAGCAGGGGAACAGGGGTCCCTGAAGCTTTCTTT. As protein: CASRGTGVPEAFF. The rearrangement joins TRBV2 to TRBJ1-1; 7 nucleotides agree with TRBD1. V shed 6 bases, J shed 6 bases, and the junction held 7 bases outside the gene matches. Germline CDR1 reads SNHLY; CDR2 reads FYNNEI. CDR3 size: 13 residues.

The table lists this clonotype with a few counts. The chain is built from TRBV7-8 and TRBJ2-7; D tentatively reads TRBD1 or TRBD2 (5 bases each). In germline, CDR1 is SGHVS, CDR2 FQNEAQ. The CDR3 totals 15 residues. With 2 bases removed from V and 3 bases from J, the gap between germline ends came to 14 bases. CDR3 DNA: TGTGCCAGCAGCTTAATTTCAGGGACCGGCTACGAGCAGTACTTC. This sequence encodes CASSLISGTGYEQYF.

This clonotype came up a few times. The chain employs TRBV6-5 and TRBJ2-3; D unclear. V lost 1 base, J lost 10 bases, and 6 bases lay in between. This CDR3 is 11 amino acids long. Germline values: CDR1 MNHEY, CDR2 SVGAGI. The CDR3 sequence: CASSYFWAQYF. CDR3 nucleotide sequence: TGTGCCAGCAGTTACTTTTGGGCGCAGTATTTT.

The chain couples TRBV7-2 to TRBJ2-1; D is possibly TRBD2 (6 bases). V lost 4 bases to trimming and J lost 12 bases, with 19 bases between them. Germline CDR1 reads SGHTA; CDR2 reads FQGNSA. The CDR3 has 14 residues. The CDR3 loop is CASSSLFGRDGQFF. The DNA of the CDR3 is TGTGCCAGCAGCTCCCTTTTTGGGCGGGACGGGCAGTTCTTC.

The chain has TRBV6-1 and TRBJ2-1; D is perhaps TRBD1 or TRBD2 (6 bases each). V was clipped by 8 bases and J by 9 bases, with 17 bases between them. Looked up from germline, CDR1 is MNHNS and CDR2 is SASEGT. This CDR3 region has 13 residues. The CDR3 DNA sequence: TGTGCCAGCGGGGGGCAGGGACTCATTGAGCAGTTCTTC. Translation gives CASGGQGLIEQFF.

The chain is built from TRBV10-3 and TRBJ2-1; TRBD1 aligns across 7 bases. The CDR3 has 14 residues. CDR1 and CDR2 (germline): ENHRY, SYGVKD. The ends lost 2 bases at V and 6 bases at J; junction bases unmatched: 4. CDR3 sequence reads: CAISERGLTNEQFF. The CDR3 DNA reads TGTGCCATCAGTGAGAGGGGGCTGACCAATGAGCAGTTCTTC.